This T cell receptor beta chain was sequenced for a study of T cell responses to AZD1222 COVID-19 vaccine. With respect to this clone: Its antigen is as yet unknown.

Study-wide findings and caveats: Increased Spike-specific TCR breadth and depth were observed after two AZD1222 doses.

Trimming pared 6 bases from V and 6 bases from J, leaving 12 bases between. This CDR3 contains 12 residues. CDR1 and CDR2 from the germline V gene are MDHEN and SYDVKM. The repertoire was sequenced with immunoSEQ multiplex PCR; TCRdb's copy has only in-frame clones and lacks some. The table includes around 44,000 clones, around 86% detected once. This receptor was identified in an adult who received the AZD1222 COVID-19 vaccine. The genes are TRBV28 and TRBJ2-7; a weak D match, TRBD1 (6 bases). The specimen was peripheral blood, collected 28 days after the second AZD1222 dose. The CDR3 here is CASRLRQAEQYF. DNA of the CDR3: TGTGCCAGCAGATTACGACAGGCCGAGCAGTACTTC.